Included here is one T cell receptor beta chain sequence, with context. Its specificity is not known. Trimming took 2 bases from V and 1 from J, leaving 14 bases between them. The CDR3 has 17 amino acids. Germline CDR1 MDHEN, CDR2 SYDVKM. This entry comes from a study of cytomegalovirus exposure and HLA in healthy donors. Study results and limitations: In terms of immune exposure information, only CMV serostatus was available.

Vbeta (60) and Jbeta (13) primers were used in the PCR. Using immunoSEQ multiplex PCR, the repertoire was profiled, and TCRdb retains in-frame clones only, with some absent. Among about 250,000 clones, roughly two thirds were seen once, and the ten largest hold 2% to 2.5%. The genes are TRBV28 and TRBJ2-2; TRBD1 is a possible D gene (6 bases). Specimen: PBMCs. The clonotype was recovered from a female donor in good health and CMV-seronegative. The CDR3 nucleotides read TGTGCCAGCAGTTTAAAGTGGGGGACACTGAACACCGGGGAGCTGTTTTTT. It codes for CASSLKWGTLNTGELFF. The full variable domain, in which reference TRBV28 and TRBJ2-2 provide the parts outside the CDR3, is DVKVTQSSRYLVKRTGEKVFLECVQDMDHENMFWYRQDPGLGLRLIYFSYDVKMKEKGDIPEGYSVSREKKERFSLILESASTNQTSMYLCASSLKWGTLNTGELFFGEGSRLTVL.